This T cell receptor beta chain was captured by sequencing in a study of blood T cell repertoires in COVID-19. J lost 5 bases, V lost 6 bases, and 4 bases had no gene match. The CDR3 is 13 amino acids. Germline loops: CDR1 MNHEY, CDR2 SVGAGI. Residents of approximately 25 US areas, aged about 18 to 89 years, made up the participants. Each exposed participant met a COVID-19 case in the 2 weeks preceding study entry. This clone has more than one count but fewer than ten. Sequencing used immunoSEQ multiplex PCR; TCRdb keeps in-frame clones, though not all of them. The sample records roughly 64,000 clones, around 66% being singletons.

The chain links TRBV6-5 to TRBJ1-1; 9 bases are shared with TRBD1. The sample consisted of PBMCs or T cells enriched from blood (not recorded which). This sequence originates from a woman aged 55-75 years who had been exposed to COVID-19. The chain's CDR3 is CASRVTGGTEAFF. In nucleotides, the CDR3 is TGTGCCAGCAGAGTGACAGGGGGGACTGAAGCTTTCTTT.